This TCR beta chain originates from a study of T cell changes during pregnancy in multiple sclerosis. The CDR3 runs 17 residues. CDR1 and CDR2 from the germline V gene are KGHSH and LQKENI. V shed 3 bases and J shed 1 base, with 16 bases lying between them. Clones were read by immunoSEQ multiplex PCR, and TCRdb kept only the in-frame ones, dropping some. The sample lists around 85,000 clones, roughly nine tenths occurring once. The material was PBMCs, obtained in the first trimester of pregnancy. This TCR derives from a female donor in good health, serving as a control in a pregnancy study. Some clones in this sample may be carry-over from other donors' samples. V usage is TRBV18 and J usage is TRBJ2-1; tentative D call: TRBD2 (5 bases). The CDR3 spells CASSPPGVRASYNEQFF. The CDR3 nucleotides are TGTGCCAGCTCACCCCCGGGTGTGCGGGCGTCCTACAATGAGCAGTTCTTC.